In its sample, the clone carrying this T cell receptor beta chain was seen a few times. TCRdb itself ran the 5' RACE reads through MiXCR, one entry per CDR3 protein. The table records 500,000 to 550,000 distinct CDR3 sequences, 20% to 25% of them present only once. The entry originates in a study of identical twins. The CDR3 consists of 14 residues. CDR1 and CDR2 (germline): ENHRY, SYGVKD. Losses at the gene ends were 7 bases for V and 4 bases for J; bases not matched to a gene: 10. Separately, the same data were catalogued under a study of T cells expressing NK-cell markers. That paper notes: Sorting was restricted to alpha-beta TCR T cells by an anti-gamma-delta TCR antibody in several experiments.

V is TRBV10-3 and J is TRBJ2-7; TRBD2 matches at 7 bases. The receptor was derived from a woman under 30 in good health. The sample was CD4+ T cells sorted from blood. The CDR3 region is CAINFGGGGYEQYF. CDR3 nucleotide sequence: TGTGCCATCAATTTCGGCGGGGGTGGTTACGAGCAGTACTTC.